The entry below gives a single TCR beta chain sequence along with its context. The antigen is unknown. The data are from a study of T cell responses to AZD1222 COVID-19 vaccine. Looking at the study overall: Samples with a second dose at about 4 or about 12 weeks were pooled together.

Produced via immunoSEQ multiplex PCR; TCRdb's table is partial and in-frame only. The sample holds 110,000 or so clones, about 87% seen once. In germline, CDR1 is SGHNT, CDR2 YYREEE (reference sequence). The V and J ends lost 0 bases and 0 bases respectively, with 8 bases between them. The length of the CDR3 is 15 residues. Points from the study as a whole: Elevations in Spike-specific TCR breadth and depth followed administration of two AZD1222 doses.

Sequencing was performed on peripheral blood, taken on day 0 of AZD1222 vaccination. The chain carries TRBV5-4 and TRBJ2-3; D not resolved. The receptor was isolated from an adult in good health. The CDR3 region has the DNA TGTGCCAGCAGCTTGGGTGGGGTAAGCACAGATACGCAGTATTTT. Translation gives CASSLGGVSTDTQYF. Drawing the rest from reference TRBV5-4 and TRBJ2-3, the complete variable domain is ETGVTQSPTHLIKTRGQQVTLRCSSQSGHNTVSWYQQALGQGPQFIFQYYREEENGRGNFPPRFSGLQFPNYSSELNVNALELDDSALYLCASSLGGVSTDTQYFGPGTRLTVL.